This T cell receptor beta chain was identified during a study of cytomegalovirus exposure and HLA in healthy donors. Study-wide results and limits: Most TCR sequences were rare, but some public TCRs occurred in many donors.

Each of the donors was a healthy bone marrow donor. Whereas donors were nominally healthy upon sampling, unrecorded immune exposures were probable. Primers for the PCR totalled 60 Vbeta and 13 Jbeta. Repertoires were generated with immunoSEQ multiplex PCR, while TCRdb's copy carries only in-frame clones and drops some. The data show some 98,000 clones, over 80% seen once. Of note for this clone: Antigen unknown.

The V segment lost 4 bases and the J segment 3 bases; nucleotides outside the gene matches: 2. Germline CDR1 is MNHEY and CDR2 is SMNVEV (reference sequence). This CDR3 spans 14 amino acids. The clonotype comes from a female donor in good health and CMV-seropositive. The sequenced sample consisted of PBMCs. The chain employs TRBV27 and TRBJ2-7; 11 bases are a match to TRBD2. The DNA of the CDR3 is TGTGCCAGCAGTTCCCTAGCGGGGGGCTACGAGCAGTACTTC. Its protein is CASSSLAGGYEQYF.